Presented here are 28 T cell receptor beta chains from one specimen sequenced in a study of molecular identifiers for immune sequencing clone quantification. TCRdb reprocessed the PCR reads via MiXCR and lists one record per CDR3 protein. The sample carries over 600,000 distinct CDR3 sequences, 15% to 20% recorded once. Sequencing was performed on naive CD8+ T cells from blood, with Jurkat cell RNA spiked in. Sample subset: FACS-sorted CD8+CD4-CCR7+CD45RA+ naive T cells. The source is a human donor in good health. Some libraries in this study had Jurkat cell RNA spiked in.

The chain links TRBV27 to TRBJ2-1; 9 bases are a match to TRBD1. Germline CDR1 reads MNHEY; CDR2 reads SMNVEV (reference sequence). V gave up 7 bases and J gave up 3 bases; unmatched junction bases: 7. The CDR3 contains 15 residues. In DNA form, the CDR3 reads TGTGCCAGCACCACAGGACAGGGGTTCTACAATGAGCAGTTCTTC. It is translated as CASTTGQGFYNEQFF.

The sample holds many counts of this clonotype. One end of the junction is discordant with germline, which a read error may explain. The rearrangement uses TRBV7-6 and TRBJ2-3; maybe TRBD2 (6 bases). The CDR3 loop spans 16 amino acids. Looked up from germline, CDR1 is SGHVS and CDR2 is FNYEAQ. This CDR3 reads CASSLAVSPSTDTQYF. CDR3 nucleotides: TGTGCCAGCAGTTTAGCGGTTTCGCCTAGCACAGATACGCAGTATTTT.

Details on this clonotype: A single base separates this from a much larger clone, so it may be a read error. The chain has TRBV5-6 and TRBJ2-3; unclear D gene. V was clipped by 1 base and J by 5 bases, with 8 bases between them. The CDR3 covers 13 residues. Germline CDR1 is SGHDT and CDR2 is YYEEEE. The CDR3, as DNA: TGTGCCAGCAGCTTGTTGATGGGAGATACGCAGTATTTT. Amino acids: CASSLLMGDTQYF. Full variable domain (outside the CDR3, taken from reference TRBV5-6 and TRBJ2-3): DAGVTQSPTHLIKTRGQQVTLRCSPKSGHDTVSWYQQALGQGPQFIFQYYEEEERQRGNFPDRFSGHQFPNYSSELNVNALLLGDSALYLCASSLLMGDTQYFGPGTRLTVL.

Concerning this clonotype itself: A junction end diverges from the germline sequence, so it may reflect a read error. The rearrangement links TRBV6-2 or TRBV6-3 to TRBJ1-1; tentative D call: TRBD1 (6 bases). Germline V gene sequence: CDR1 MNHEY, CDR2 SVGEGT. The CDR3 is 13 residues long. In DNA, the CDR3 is TGTGCCAGCACCCGACAGGTGAACACTGAAACTTTCTTT. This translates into CASTRQVNTETFF.

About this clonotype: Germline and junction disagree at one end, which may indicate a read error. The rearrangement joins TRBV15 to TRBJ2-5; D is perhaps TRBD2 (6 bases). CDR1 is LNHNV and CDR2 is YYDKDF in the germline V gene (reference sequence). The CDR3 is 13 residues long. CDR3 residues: CAASRGGAPTQYF. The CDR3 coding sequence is TGTGCCGCCAGCAGAGGAGGGGCCCCCACCCAGTACTTC.

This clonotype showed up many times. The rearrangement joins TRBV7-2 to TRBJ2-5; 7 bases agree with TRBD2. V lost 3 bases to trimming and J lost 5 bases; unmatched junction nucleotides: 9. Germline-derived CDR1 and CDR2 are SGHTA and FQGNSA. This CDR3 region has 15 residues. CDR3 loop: CASSFLRGNQETQYF. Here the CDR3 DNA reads TGTGCCAGCAGCTTCCTGCGGGGGAATCAGGAGACCCAGTACTTC. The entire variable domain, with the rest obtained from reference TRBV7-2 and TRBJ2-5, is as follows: GAGVSQSPSNKVTEKGKDVELRCDPISGHTALYWYRQSLGQGLEFLIYFQGNSAPDKSGLPSDRFSAERTGGSVSTLTIQRTQQEDSAVYLCASSFLRGNQETQYFGPGTRLLVL.

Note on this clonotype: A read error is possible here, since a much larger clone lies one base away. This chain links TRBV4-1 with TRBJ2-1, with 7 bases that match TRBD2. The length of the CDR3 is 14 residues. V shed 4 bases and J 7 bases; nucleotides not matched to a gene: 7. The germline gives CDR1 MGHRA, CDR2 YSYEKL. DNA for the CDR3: TGCGCCAGCAGCCCTCCACTAGCGTGGAATGAGCAGTTCTTC. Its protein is CASSPPLAWNEQFF.

CDR3 coding DNA: TGTGCCACCCAGAATCCGAACAGGGGAGGGGAGACCCAGTACTTC. Protein: CATQNPNRGGETQYF. The rearrangement links TRBV28 to TRBJ2-5, with D possibly being TRBD1 or TRBD2 (7 bases each). V was clipped by 10 bases and J by 5 bases, with 23 bases between them. Germline loops: CDR1 MDHEN, CDR2 SYDVKM. CDR3 length: 15 residues.

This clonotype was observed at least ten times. The CDR3 loop is CASSLVARSYEQYF. The CDR3 DNA reads TGTGCCAGCAGCTTGGTTGCGAGATCCTACGAGCAGTACTTC. The rearrangement links TRBV5-6 to TRBJ2-7; D call uncertain. Germline CDR1 SGHDT, CDR2 YYEEEE. Trimming pared 0 bases from V and 1 base from J, leaving 8 bases between. The CDR3 has 14 amino acids.

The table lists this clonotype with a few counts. The CDR3 protein is CASSTPGAGNSPLHF. CDR3 DNA sequence: TGTGCCAGCAGTACGCCAGGGGCTGGGAATTCACCCCTCCACTTT. The rearrangement uses TRBV12-3 or TRBV12-4 and TRBJ1-6, with a possible D match to TRBD1 (6 bases). This CDR3 comprises 15 residues. V lost 5 bases, J lost 7 bases, and 15 bases lay in between.

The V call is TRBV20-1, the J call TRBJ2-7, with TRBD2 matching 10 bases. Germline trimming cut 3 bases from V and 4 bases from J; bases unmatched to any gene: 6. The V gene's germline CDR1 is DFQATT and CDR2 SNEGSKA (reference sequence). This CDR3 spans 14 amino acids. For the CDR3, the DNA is TGCAGTGCTAGTCTGGCTAGCGGGAGATACGAGCAGTACTTC. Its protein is CSASLASGRYEQYF.

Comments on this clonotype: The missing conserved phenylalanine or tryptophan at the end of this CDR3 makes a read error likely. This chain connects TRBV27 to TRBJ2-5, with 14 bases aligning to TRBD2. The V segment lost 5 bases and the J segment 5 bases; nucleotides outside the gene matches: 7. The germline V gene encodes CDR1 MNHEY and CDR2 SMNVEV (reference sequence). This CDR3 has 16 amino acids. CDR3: CASSDLTSGRVETQYL. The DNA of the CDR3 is TGTGCCAGCAGTGATCTGACTAGCGGGAGGGTCGAGACCCAGTACCTC.

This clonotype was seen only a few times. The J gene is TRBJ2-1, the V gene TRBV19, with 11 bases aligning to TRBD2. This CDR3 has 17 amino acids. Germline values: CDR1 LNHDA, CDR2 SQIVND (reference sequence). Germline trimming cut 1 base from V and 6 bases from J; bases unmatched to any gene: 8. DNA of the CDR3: TGTGCCAGTAGTATAGCGGTGGGACTAGCGGCTATCAATGAGCAGTTCTTC. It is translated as CASSIAVGLAAINEQFF.

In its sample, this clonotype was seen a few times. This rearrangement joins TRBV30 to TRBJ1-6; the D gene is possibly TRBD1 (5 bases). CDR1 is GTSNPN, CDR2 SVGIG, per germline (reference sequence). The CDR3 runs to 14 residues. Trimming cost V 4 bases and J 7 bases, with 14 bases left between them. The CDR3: CAWNRGSGNSPLHF. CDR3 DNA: TGTGCCTGGAATCGGGGGTCAGGGAATTCACCCCTCCACTTT.

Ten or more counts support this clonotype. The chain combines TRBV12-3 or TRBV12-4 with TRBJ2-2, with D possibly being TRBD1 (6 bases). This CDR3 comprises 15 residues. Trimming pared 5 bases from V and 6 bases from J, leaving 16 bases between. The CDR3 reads CASSPPKTGSGELFF. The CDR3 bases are TGTGCCAGCAGTCCGCCTAAAACAGGGTCCGGGGAGCTGTTTTTT.

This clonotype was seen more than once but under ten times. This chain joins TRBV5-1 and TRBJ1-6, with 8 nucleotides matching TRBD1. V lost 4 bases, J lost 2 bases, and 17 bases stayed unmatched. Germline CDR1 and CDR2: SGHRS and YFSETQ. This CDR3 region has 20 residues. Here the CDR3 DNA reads TGCGCCAGCAGCCTCGCCACACAGGGGGGATTTGGCACCTATAATTCACCCCTCCACTTT. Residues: CASSLATQGGFGTYNSPLHF.

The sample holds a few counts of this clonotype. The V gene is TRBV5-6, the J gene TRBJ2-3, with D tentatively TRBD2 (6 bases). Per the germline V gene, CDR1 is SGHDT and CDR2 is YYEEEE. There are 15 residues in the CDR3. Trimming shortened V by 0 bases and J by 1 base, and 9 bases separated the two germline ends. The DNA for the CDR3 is TGTGCCAGCAGCTTGGAGACTAGGGGCACAGATACGCAGTATTTT. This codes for CASSLETRGTDTQYF.

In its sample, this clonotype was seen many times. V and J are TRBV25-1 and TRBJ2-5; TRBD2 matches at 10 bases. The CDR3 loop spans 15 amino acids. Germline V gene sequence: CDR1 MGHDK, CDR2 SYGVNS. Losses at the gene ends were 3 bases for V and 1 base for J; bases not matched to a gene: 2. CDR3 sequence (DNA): TGTGCCAGCAGTGATGCTAGCGGGAGCCAAGAGACCCAGTACTTC. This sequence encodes CASSDASGSQETQYF.

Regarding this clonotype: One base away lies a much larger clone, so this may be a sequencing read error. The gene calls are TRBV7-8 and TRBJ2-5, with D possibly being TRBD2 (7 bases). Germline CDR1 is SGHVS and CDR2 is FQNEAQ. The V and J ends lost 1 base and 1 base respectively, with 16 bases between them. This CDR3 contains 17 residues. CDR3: CASSLELGGDTQETQYF. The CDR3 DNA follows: TGTGCCAGCAGCTTAGAATTAGGGGGGGATACCCAAGAGACCCAGTACTTC.

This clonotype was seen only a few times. CDR3 sequence (DNA): TGTGCCAGCTCACCGGGATATGGGACCTACGAGCAGTACTTC. Its translation is CASSPGYGTYEQYF. This chain links TRBV18 with TRBJ2-7; D is unclear. Germline assignment: CDR1 KGHSH and CDR2 LQKENI. This CDR3 has 14 residues. The V end lost 3 bases, the J end lost 2 bases, and 11 bases lay between the germline ends.

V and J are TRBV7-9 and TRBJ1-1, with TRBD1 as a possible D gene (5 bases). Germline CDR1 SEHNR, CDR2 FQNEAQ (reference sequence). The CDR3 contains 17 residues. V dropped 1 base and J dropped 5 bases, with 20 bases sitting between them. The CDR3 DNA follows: TGTGCCAGCAGCTTAGAGTGGGACCGAGGAGCCGAAACTGAAGCTTTCTTT. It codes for CASSLEWDRGAETEAFF.

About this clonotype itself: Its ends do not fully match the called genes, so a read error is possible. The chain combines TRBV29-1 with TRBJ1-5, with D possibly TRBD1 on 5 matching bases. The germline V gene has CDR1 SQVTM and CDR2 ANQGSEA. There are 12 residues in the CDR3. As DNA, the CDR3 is TGCAGCGCTGTTTGGGGCAATCAGCCCCGGCATTTT. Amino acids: CSAVWGNQPRHF.

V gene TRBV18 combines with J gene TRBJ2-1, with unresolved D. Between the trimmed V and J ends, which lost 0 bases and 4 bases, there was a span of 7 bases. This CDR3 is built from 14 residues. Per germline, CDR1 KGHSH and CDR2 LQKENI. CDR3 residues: CASSPPESYNEQFF. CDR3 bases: TGTGCCAGCTCACCACCGGAGTCTTACAATGAGCAGTTCTTC.

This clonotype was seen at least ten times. The CDR3 coding sequence is TGTGCCACCAGTGCCCGAGGAACAGGGGATTCCTACGAGCAGTACTTC. This translates into CATSARGTGDSYEQYF. The chain combines TRBV24-1 with TRBJ2-7, with 7 nucleotides matching TRBD1. Germline values: CDR1 KGHDR, CDR2 SFDVKD. The trim removed 5 bases at V and 1 base at J, leaving 10 bases unmatched. CDR3 length: 16 residues.

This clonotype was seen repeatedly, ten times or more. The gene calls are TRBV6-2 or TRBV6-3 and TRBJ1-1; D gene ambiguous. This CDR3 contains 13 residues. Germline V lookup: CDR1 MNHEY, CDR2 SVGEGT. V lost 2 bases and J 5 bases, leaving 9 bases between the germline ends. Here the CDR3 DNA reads TGTGCCAGCAGTTACACGGGGAGGACTGAAGCTTTCTTT. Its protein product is CASSYTGRTEAFF.

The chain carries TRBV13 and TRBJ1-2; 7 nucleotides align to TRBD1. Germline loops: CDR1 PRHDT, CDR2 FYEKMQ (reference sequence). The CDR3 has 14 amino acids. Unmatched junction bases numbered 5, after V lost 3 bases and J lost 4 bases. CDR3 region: CASSLETGSYGYTF. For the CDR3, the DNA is TGTGCCAGCAGCTTGGAGACAGGGAGCTATGGCTACACCTTC.

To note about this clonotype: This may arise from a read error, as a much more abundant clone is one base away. The CDR3 DNA reads as TGTGCCAGCAGCATACTCCTAGAGACCCAGTACTTC. Translating gives CASSILLETQYF. The genes are TRBV7-9 and TRBJ2-5; D not certain. The CDR3 is 12 amino acids. V was pared by 5 bases and J by 4 bases, with 8 bases between. Germline values: CDR1 SEHNR, CDR2 FQNEAQ (reference sequence).

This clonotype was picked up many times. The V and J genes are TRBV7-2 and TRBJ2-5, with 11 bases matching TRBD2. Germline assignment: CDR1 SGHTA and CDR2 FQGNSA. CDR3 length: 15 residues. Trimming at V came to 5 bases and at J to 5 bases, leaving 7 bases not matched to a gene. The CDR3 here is CASSQIAGGRETQYF. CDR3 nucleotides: TGTGCCAGCAGCCAAATAGCGGGAGGGCGCGAGACCCAGTACTTC.